Listed below are T cell receptor beta chains from one sample, sequenced in a study of blood T cells in healthy people across ages. TCRdb independently ran MiXCR on the 5' RACE reads; one entry per CDR3 protein. This repertoire shows 1.6 million or so distinct CDR3 sequences, almost 35% found once; its top ten account for 10% to 12%. Sequencing was carried out using blood. The source of these receptors is a woman in her twenties or thirties in good health. Both conserved end residues are trimmed from each CDR3. Fields, in order: V gene, CDR3 protein.

TRBV5-1 | ASSDGTGLSGETQY
TRBV5-6 | ASSLAVGEAYNEQF
TRBV5-1 | ASSSRWARANVLT
TRBV11-2 | ASSLAAGASEKLF
TRBV27 | ASSLYKSMNTEAF
TRBV19 | ARTQGTSGGRETQY
TRBV11-2 | ASSLGAPQGQETQY
TRBV27 | ARKGGKLF
TRBV20-1 | SAMKSLDGYT
TRBV27 | ASSLSTGGTDTQY
TRBV6-2/TRBV6-3 | ASSYLERTGDEQF
TRBV20-1 | SARGRPGGTYEQY
TRBV7-9 | ASSLVLGANTEAF
TRBV5-6 | ASSLSLAGSQF
TRBV3-1 | ASSLYGEDNEQF
TRBV29-1 | SVLGDRGISYEQY
TRBV14 | ASSQGLNNQPQH
TRBV4-1 | ASSQDLGGGSPLH
TRBV5-1 | ASSSGDSGEQY
TRBV5-1 | ASSLGGQRENGYT
TRBV13 | ATNTGGSAREQY
TRBV20-1 | SARSSGRGGLGIQY
TRBV20-1 | SARGHTYEQY
TRBV20-1 | SAREGVSNQPQH
TRBV4-1 | ASSPGGLRGGNQPQH
TRBV29-1 | SVGRYRDRPNTEAF
TRBV7-2 | ASSLAAQPPYEQY
TRBV5-1 | ARSLSSGLGYEQF
TRBV15 | ATSRGSVDIQY
TRBV20-1 | SARKRSEGPYEQY
TRBV20-1 | SATWDRETTEAF
TRBV29-1 | NAWTSGGSHTQY
TRBV7-2 | ASSSGVIGYT
TRBV7-9 | ASSYHRPLDGYT
TRBV27 | ATLGHSGEQF
TRBV20-1 | SASSNRAHEQY
TRBV5-1 | ASSFGRLAGQLADTQY
TRBV6-5 | ASSTPGEGYT
TRBV2 | ASIEGTGGEKLF
TRBV27 | ASSSGTHGYT
TRBV28 | ASTLTGQTYEQD
TRBV6-2/TRBV6-3 | ASSYREGQETQY
TRBV24-1 | ATSDRDRHGSDTQY